These 13 T cell receptor beta chains came from one sample sequenced in a study of blood T cell repertoires in COVID-19. The protocol was immunoSEQ multiplex PCR, while the TCRdb copy is restricted to in-frame clones and leaves out a portion. This table has about 270,000 clones, 84% appearing once. Specimen: peripheral blood. These receptors were obtained from a human donor in a cohort sampled during active COVID-19.

CDR3 nucleotides: TGCGCCAGCAGCCTCCGACCGGGAAGCAATCAGCCCCAGCATTTT. This translates into CASSLRPGSNQPQHF. This chain uses TRBV4-3 with TRBJ1-5; no clear D. Germline V gene data show CDR1 as LGHNA and CDR2 as YSLEER. The CDR3 extends over 15 amino acids. V was pared by 4 bases and J by 1 base, with 11 bases between.

This clone was detected only once. V gene TRBV5-4 combines with J gene TRBJ2-7; 9 bases are a match to TRBD1. Per the germline V gene, CDR1 is SGHNT and CDR2 is YYREEE (reference sequence). V lost 4 bases, J lost 3 bases, and 5 bases stayed unmatched. This CDR3 spans 14 amino acids. The CDR3 loop is CASSQGQGRYEQYF. The CDR3 bases are TGTGCCAGCAGCCAGGGACAGGGTCGCTACGAGCAGTACTTC.

The chain combines TRBV7-8 with TRBJ2-3; a weak D match, TRBD2 (6 bases). CDR1 is SGHVS and CDR2 is FQNEAQ in the germline V gene. Deletions cut 5 bases from V and 2 bases from J, with 20 bases between. This CDR3 is 17 amino acids long. The CDR3 region is CASSRTNRDFNTDTQYF. CDR3 nucleotides: TGTGCCAGCAGCCGAACAAACCGGGACTTCAACACAGATACGCAGTATTTT.

The chain recombines TRBV6-5 with TRBJ1-2; the match to TRBD1 covers 7 bases. V shed 6 bases, J shed 7 bases, and the junction held 5 bases outside the gene matches. The CDR3 loop spans 12 amino acids. Germline loops: CDR1 MNHEY, CDR2 SVGAGI. The CDR3 is CASSGTGAGYTF. The CDR3 DNA sequence: TGTGCCAGCAGCGGCACAGGGGCTGGCTACACCTTC.

The gene calls are TRBV5-5 and TRBJ1-1; a possible D gene is TRBD1 (5 bases). V lost 4 bases and J lost 4, with 11 bases in between. This CDR3 spans 13 amino acids. Germline values: CDR1 SGHKS, CDR2 YYEKEE (reference sequence). The CDR3 nucleotides are TGTGCCAGCAGCCTACAGGAAGTCACTGAAGCTTTCTTT. Translated, it gives CASSLQEVTEAFF.

This clone was counted between two and nine times. The chain uses TRBV10-1 and TRBJ1-2, with D maybe TRBD1 (6 bases). The V end lost 2 bases, the J end lost 2 bases, and 6 bases lay between the germline ends. The CDR3 is 13 amino acids. Germline V lookup: CDR1 WNHNN, CDR2 SYGVQD (reference sequence). The CDR3 DNA follows: TGCGCCAGCAGTGAGCAGGGGAACTATGGCTACACCTTC. Residues: CASSEQGNYGYTF.

The chain recombines TRBV27 with TRBJ2-1; D perhaps matches TRBD1 (7 bases). The V gene's germline CDR1 is MNHEY and CDR2 SMNVEV (reference sequence). This CDR3 is 16 amino acids long. Trimming removed 7 bases at V and 1 base at J, with 17 bases between. The CDR3 protein is CASKSGGGRSYNEQFF. DNA for the CDR3: TGTGCCAGCAAATCAGGGGGAGGAAGGTCCTACAATGAGCAGTTCTTC.

The CDR3 region has the DNA TGTGCCAGCAGTGAAGTGGGTTGGACAGGGGGCGACGAGCAGTACTTC. Translation gives CASSEVGWTGGDEQYF. The chain uses TRBV6-1 and TRBJ2-7, with 11 bases that match TRBD1. V lost 1 base and J lost 5; bases outside the gene matches: 7. Germline CDR1 is MNHNS and CDR2 is SASEGT. This CDR3 has 16 residues.

This sequence joins TRBV6-6 and TRBJ2-5, with TRBD2 identical over 11 bases. V lost 5 bases to trimming and J lost 4 bases; unmatched junction nucleotides: 9. Looked up from germline, CDR1 is MNHNY and CDR2 is SVGAGI (reference sequence). The CDR3 extends over 16 amino acids. CDR3 in DNA: TGTGCCAGCAGTCCCAATATAGCGGGGGGGACAGAGACCCAGTACTTC. It translates to CASSPNIAGGTETQYF.

The chain combines TRBV6-1 with TRBJ1-1; 7 bases are shared with TRBD1. With V trimmed by 3 bases and J by 1 base, 11 bases remained unmatched. CDR1 and CDR2 (germline): MNHNS, SASEGT. The CDR3 length is 17 residues. The CDR3 here is CASSDDRDQLQNTEAFF. CDR3 bases: TGTGCCAGCAGTGACGACAGGGACCAACTACAGAACACTGAAGCTTTCTTT.

V usage is TRBV24-1 and J usage is TRBJ1-4; tentatively, D is TRBD1 (6 bases). Germline lookup yields CDR1 KGHDR and CDR2 SFDVKD. CDR3 length equals 15 residues. Trimming left V 2 bases short and J 7 bases short, with 13 bases between. CDR3 DNA: TGTGCCACCAGTGATTCGGGGACAAAGACTGAAAAACTGTTTTTT. It translates to CATSDSGTKTEKLFF.

The rearrangement uses TRBV19 and TRBJ1-4, with TRBD1 matching 7 bases. The CDR3 contains 15 residues. Per the germline V gene, CDR1 is LNHDA and CDR2 is SQIVND (reference sequence). Trimming cost V 4 bases and J 4 bases; bases outside gene matches: 6. The CDR3, as DNA: TGTGCCAGTAGTAGGACGGGACAGTTTAATGAAAAACTGTTTTTT. Its translation: CASSRTGQFNEKLFF.

This chain connects TRBV4-2 to TRBJ2-5, with 8 bases fitting TRBD2. V lost 2 bases, J lost 6 bases, and 8 bases stayed unmatched. CDR3 length: 15 residues. The germline CDR1 and CDR2 sequences are LGHNA and YNFKEQ. The CDR3 loop is CASSQRAGEVKTQYF. The CDR3 nucleotides read TGTGCCAGCAGCCAAAGAGCGGGGGAGGTCAAGACCCAGTACTTC.